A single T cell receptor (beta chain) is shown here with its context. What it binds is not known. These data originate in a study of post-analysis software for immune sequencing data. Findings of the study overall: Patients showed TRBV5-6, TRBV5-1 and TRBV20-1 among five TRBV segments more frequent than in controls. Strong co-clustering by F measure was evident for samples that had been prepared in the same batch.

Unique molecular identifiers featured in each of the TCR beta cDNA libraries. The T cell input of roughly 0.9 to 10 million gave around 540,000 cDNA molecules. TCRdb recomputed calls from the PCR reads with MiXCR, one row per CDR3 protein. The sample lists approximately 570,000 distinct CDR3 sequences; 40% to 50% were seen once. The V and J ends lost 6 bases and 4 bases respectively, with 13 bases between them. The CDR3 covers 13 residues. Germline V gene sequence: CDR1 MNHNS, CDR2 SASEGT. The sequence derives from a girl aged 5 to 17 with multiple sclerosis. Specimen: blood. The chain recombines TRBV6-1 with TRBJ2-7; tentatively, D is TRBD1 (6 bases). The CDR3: CASRRQVRYEQYF. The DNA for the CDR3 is TGTGCCAGCAGGAGACAGGTTAGATACGAGCAGTACTTC.